The 25 T cell receptor beta chains below come from one sample, sequenced in a study of cytomegalovirus exposure and HLA in healthy donors. It was with 60 Vbeta and 13 Jbeta primers that the PCR ran. TCRdb keeps only in-frame clones here, not all; method: immunoSEQ multiplex PCR. The sample has over 80,000 clones, roughly four fifths seen once; the top ten hold roughly 3.5%. The sequencing sample was made of PBMCs. The receptor set was obtained from a man aged 35 to 55 in good health and CMV-seronegative.

There are a few counts of this clone. The chain has TRBV5-1 and TRBJ1-2; the D gene is possibly TRBD1 (5 bases). The CDR3 sequence is 13 residues long. Trimming shortened V by 2 bases and J by 2 bases, and 7 bases separated the two germline ends. Germline loops: CDR1 SGHRS, CDR2 YFSETQ. CDR3: CASSLKGNYGYTF. The CDR3 DNA reads TGCGCCAGCAGCTTAAAGGGGAACTATGGCTACACCTTC. The full variable domain, in which reference TRBV5-1 and TRBJ1-2 provide the parts outside the CDR3, is KAGVTQTPRYLIKTRGQQVTLSCSPISGHRSVSWYQQTPGQGLQFLFEYFSETQRNKGNFPGRFSGRQFSNSRSEMNVSTLELGDSALYLCASSLKGNYGYTFGSGTRLTVV.

The V call is TRBV4-1, the J call TRBJ2-1; no firm D call. Trimming pared 3 bases from V and 3 bases from J, leaving 9 bases between. Germline lookup yields CDR1 MGHRA and CDR2 YSYEKL. The CDR3 covers 14 residues. The DNA for the CDR3 is TGCGCCAGCAGCCAGCCTTTAGACTACAATGAGCAGTTCTTC. Translated, it gives CASSQPLDYNEQFF.

This chain connects TRBV10-2 to TRBJ1-5; D is ambiguous. V lost 3 bases, J lost 0 bases, and 6 bases lay in between. The CDR3 runs 14 residues. The germline V gene has CDR1 WSHSY and CDR2 SAAADI. The DNA for the CDR3 is TGCGCCAGCAGTGACAGAAGTAGCAATCAGCCCCAGCATTTT. Protein sequence: CASSDRSSNQPQHF.

This clone was recorded once. The chain joins TRBV5-1 to TRBJ2-7; tentatively, D is TRBD1 (5 bases). Germline CDR1 SGHRS, CDR2 YFSETQ. The CDR3 contains 17 residues. Trimming took off 0 bases at V and 2 bases at J, with 18 bases between the two ends. The chain's CDR3 is CASSLGQGSTMTYEQYF. The DNA for the CDR3 is TGCGCCAGCAGCTTGGGCCAGGGCTCTACAATGACCTACGAGCAGTACTTC.

This clone appeared a single time. The V and J genes are TRBV5-4 and TRBJ2-1, with D possibly matching TRBD1 (5 bases). The CDR3 length is 16 residues. The germline CDR1 and CDR2 sequences are SGHNT and YYREEE (reference sequence). The ends were cut back, 0 bases at V and 5 bases at J, with 15 bases in the middle. This CDR3 reads CASSLVKGAWNNEQFF. In nucleotides, the CDR3 is TGTGCCAGCAGCTTGGTAAAAGGGGCCTGGAACAATGAGCAGTTCTTC.

The chain is built from TRBV7-6 and TRBJ2-1, with TRBD2 as a possible D gene (6 bases). The CDR3 is made up of 14 amino acids. Germline V gene sequence: CDR1 SGHVS, CDR2 FNYEAQ. The V end lost 1 base, the J end lost 16 bases, and 20 bases lay between the germline ends. CDR3 bases: TGTGCCAGCAGCTTAGGAACTCGTAGCGGAGGTCTTTTCTTC. This encodes CASSLGTRSGGLFF.

The rearrangement joins TRBV30 to TRBJ2-3; D remains ambiguous. V lost 2 bases and J lost 0, with 15 bases in between. The CDR3 is made up of 16 amino acids. The germline CDR1 and CDR2 sequences are GTSNPN and SVGIG (reference sequence). CDR3 region: CAWSTPTTLSTDTQYF. The CDR3 DNA reads as TGTGCCTGGAGTACTCCGACAACCCTTAGCACAGATACGCAGTATTTT. The whole variable domain, remainder taken from reference TRBV30 and TRBJ2-3, is SQTIHQWPATLVQPVGSPLSLECTVEGTSNPNLYWYRQAAGRGLQLLFYSVGIGQISSEVPQNLSASRPQDRQFILSSKKLLLSDSGFYLCAWSTPTTLSTDTQYFGPGTRLTVL.

The chain combines TRBV2 with TRBJ2-7, with TRBD2 identical over 13 bases. Germline V gene data show CDR1 as SNHLY and CDR2 as FYNNEI. The CDR3 consists of 17 residues. V dropped 6 bases and J dropped 3; count of bases not matched to a gene: 11. The CDR3 loop is CASSKTSGGKLIYEQYF. The CDR3 DNA reads TGTGCCAGCAGCAAGACTAGCGGGGGGAAACTAATCTACGAGCAGTACTTC.

This clone was seen a few times. This chain uses TRBV9 with TRBJ2-1, with 9 bases aligning to TRBD2. J was trimmed by 3 bases and V by 3 bases; bases with no gene match: 1. This CDR3 has 14 amino acids. Germline-derived CDR1 and CDR2 are SGDLS and YYNGEE. Written as DNA, the CDR3 is TGTGCCAGCAGCGATAGCGGGGGCTACAATGAGCAGTTCTTC. The encoded protein is CASSDSGGYNEQFF.

The chain couples TRBV6-1 to TRBJ2-7; 10 bases are a match to TRBD2. The CDR3 covers 14 residues. CDR1 and CDR2 from the germline V gene are MNHNS and SASEGT. Trimming removed 4 bases from V and 7 bases from J; junction bases left unmatched: 7. CDR3 in amino acids: CASSVLAGSSEQYF. DNA for the CDR3: TGTGCCAGCAGTGTACTAGCGGGGTCTTCTGAGCAGTACTTC.

With regard to this clone: Distinct nucleotide sequences in the sample also encode this CDR3. V usage is TRBV2 and J usage is TRBJ2-5; D might be TRBD2 (6 bases). In germline, CDR1 is SNHLY, CDR2 FYNNEI. The V gene lost 4 bases and the J gene lost 0 bases, with 12 bases spanning the gap. The CDR3 spans 15 residues. The CDR3 DNA follows: TGTGCCAGCAGTGGGCTGGCGGGATACCAAGAGACCCAGTACTTC. Translated, it gives CASSGLAGYQETQYF.

The chain carries TRBV29-1 and TRBJ2-3; D unclear. V gave up 7 bases and J gave up 1 base, with 9 bases separating them. From germline, CDR1 is SQVTM and CDR2 ANQGSEA. The CDR3 contains 12 residues. The CDR3 DNA reads as TGCAGCGAATCCCGGGGCACAGATACGCAGTATTTT. This encodes CSESRGTDTQYF.

This clone has only one observation. The chain has TRBV5-1 and TRBJ1-2; D uncertain. The germline gives CDR1 SGHRS, CDR2 YFSETQ. CDR3 length equals 14 residues. Trimming removed 0 bases from V and 13 bases from J, with 19 bases in between. Here the CDR3 reads CASSLASVRRGSTF. In nucleotides, the CDR3 is TGCGCCAGCAGCTTGGCCTCAGTGAGAAGAGGTTCCACCTTC.

The V gene is TRBV19, the J gene TRBJ2-7, with a weak D call TRBD1 (6 bases). CDR1 LNHDA and CDR2 SQIVND come from the germline V gene (reference sequence). CDR3 length: 13 amino acids. Deletions cut 6 bases from V and 5 bases from J, with 14 bases between. CDR3 sequence (DNA): TGTGCCAGTAGCGCTACAGGGTTCAACGAGCAGTACTTC. This sequence encodes CASSATGFNEQYF.

In this sample, this clone turned up once. The chain carries TRBV23-1 and TRBJ2-7, with 9 bases that match TRBD1. Being an ORF, TRBV23-1 has a function that is uncertain. V shed 2 bases, J shed 0 bases, and the junction held 5 bases outside the gene matches. The CDR3 extends over 16 amino acids. The CDR3 sequence: CASSQRQGGASYEQYF. CDR3 sequence (DNA): TGCGCCAGCAGTCAACGACAGGGGGGGGCCTCCTACGAGCAGTACTTC.

The chain carries TRBV28 and TRBJ2-3, with 8 bases fitting TRBD1. The CDR3 is 14 residues long. CDR1 MDHEN and CDR2 SYDVKM come from the germline V gene. Losses at the gene ends were 6 bases for V and 2 bases for J; bases not matched to a gene: 4. In nucleotides, the CDR3 is TGTGCCAGCAGATCAGGGGGCGACACAGATACGCAGTATTTT. It translates to CASRSGGDTDTQYF.

This chain connects TRBV6-5 to TRBJ1-5; D may be TRBD1 (6 bases). From germline, CDR1 is MNHEY and CDR2 SVGAGI. V was shortened by 0 bases and J by 7 bases, with 13 bases between the two germline ends. The CDR3 extends over 15 amino acids. CDR3 residues: CASSYSNRESQPQHF. The CDR3 DNA follows: TGTGCCAGCAGTTACTCGAACAGGGAAAGCCAGCCCCAGCATTTT.

The V call is TRBV5-1, the J call TRBJ2-3; possibly TRBD1 for D (6 bases). There are 17 residues in the CDR3. CDR1 and CDR2 from the germline V gene are SGHRS and YFSETQ. Trimming shortened V by 1 base and J by 5 bases, and 20 bases separated the two germline ends. The CDR3 DNA reads TGCGCCAGCAGCTTGTATGGTGGTGGGGGCCGTGGAGATACGCAGTATTTT. It codes for CASSLYGGGGRGDTQYF. Complete variable domain (other parts from reference TRBV5-1 and TRBJ2-3): KAGVTQTPRYLIKTRGQQVTLSCSPISGHRSVSWYQQTPGQGLQFLFEYFSETQRNKGNFPGRFSGRQFSNSRSEMNVSTLELGDSALYLCASSLYGGGGRGDTQYFGPGTRLTVL.

The chain has TRBV18 and TRBJ1-1, with 10 bases identical to TRBD1. This CDR3 contains 19 residues. V was clipped by 4 bases and J by 1 base; unmatched bases: 15. Germline CDR1 and CDR2: KGHSH and LQKENI. The CDR3 DNA sequence: TGTGCCAGCTCACTGATACCGGGACAGGGGTTAGGGACGAACACTGAAGCTTTCTTT. Its protein product is CASSLIPGQGLGTNTEAFF.

The chain is built from TRBV7-3 and TRBJ2-3; 13 nucleotides agree with TRBD2. V was clipped by 5 bases and J by 6 bases; unmatched bases: 5. The CDR3 is made up of 15 amino acids. The germline gives CDR1 SGHTA, CDR2 FQGTGA. CDR3 nucleotide sequence: TGTGCCAGCAGCCCGGGACTAGCGGGGATCGATACGCAGTATTTT. Its translation is CASSPGLAGIDTQYF.

The chain has TRBV4-3 and TRBJ2-7; unclear D gene. Germline lookup yields CDR1 LGHNA and CDR2 YSLEER. CDR3 length: 14 residues. CDR3 nucleotides: TGCGCTCTGGGCCAGGCTCCCGGCTCCTACGAGCAGTACTTC. It translates to CALGQAPGSYEQYF.

The rearrangement uses TRBV12-5 and TRBJ1-4; TRBD1 aligns across 8 bases. The length of the CDR3 is 14 residues. Germline CDR1 is LGHNT and CDR2 is FRNRAP. Losses at the gene ends were 6 bases for V and 5 bases for J; bases not matched to a gene: 5. CDR3 residues: CASGTGTGNEKLFF. For the CDR3, the DNA is TGTGCTAGTGGGACCGGGACAGGCAATGAAAAACTGTTTTTT. The whole variable domain, filled in from reference TRBV12-5 and TRBJ1-4, reads DARVTQTPRHKVTEMGQEVTMRCQPILGHNTVFWYRQTMMQGLELLAYFRNRAPLDDSGMPKDRFSAEMPDATLATLKIQPSEPRDSAVYFCASGTGTGNEKLFFGSGTQLSVL.

The V call is TRBV6-5, the J call TRBJ1-6; D might be TRBD1 (5 bases). This CDR3 spans 14 amino acids. Germline lookup yields CDR1 MNHEY and CDR2 SVGAGI. V was cut by 2 bases and J by 7 bases, with 9 bases left in between. In nucleotides, the CDR3 is TGTGCCAGCAGTTACGGACAAATGAATTCACCCCTCCACTTT. It codes for CASSYGQMNSPLHF.

CDR3: CASSSQRRAGGYNEQFF. Here the CDR3 DNA reads TGCGCCAGCAGCTCCCAGCGGCGAGCGGGGGGTTACAATGAGCAGTTCTTC. The rearrangement uses TRBV5-1 and TRBJ2-1; 9 positions match TRBD2. CDR3 length equals 17 residues. The V and J ends lost 3 bases and 4 bases, in that order; junction bases with no gene match: 11. The germline CDR1 and CDR2 sequences are SGHRS and YFSETQ.

Comments on this clone: Likely a read error: the CDR3 ends without its conserved phenylalanine or tryptophan. The chain recombines TRBV6-5 with TRBJ1-5; 11 bases align to TRBD1. Trimming removed 6 bases from V and 7 bases from J; junction bases left unmatched: 8. The CDR3 loop spans 15 amino acids. Germline assignment: CDR1 MNHEY and CDR2 SVGAGI. The CDR3 DNA sequence: TGTGCCAGCAGACCGGACAGGGGGCAAGGGCAGCCCCAGCATGTT. Encoded protein: CASRPDRGQGQPQHV.